The source of this TCR beta chain is a study of blood T cells in healthy people across ages. Study background: Capturing about one barcoded beta molecule per two T cells was achieved by template switching.

In its sample, this clonotype was seen a few times. The antigen is undetermined. Study results and caveats: Researchers said unsorted PBMCs prevented a conclusive naive versus antigen-experienced comparison.

The second PCR ran roughly 6 to 12 cycles with a sample-barcoded 5' primer and J-beta primers. MiXCR, applied by TCRdb to the 5' RACE reads, yields one record per CDR3 protein. The sample yields roughly 550,000 distinct CDR3 sequences, less than 25% seen once. J gave up 1 base and V 5 bases, and 8 bases lay outside the gene matches. The CDR3 extends over 15 amino acids. Per germline, CDR1 MGHRA and CDR2 YSYEKL. These data also formed part of another study, on T cells of mothers and their children.

The sample consisted of blood. The receptor was derived from a boy aged 5-17 years in good health. The chain combines TRBV4-1 with TRBJ2-7; TRBD2 matches at 7 bases. CDR3 nucleotide sequence: TGCGCCAGCAGCTTTACACTAGCGCCGTCCTACGAGCAGTACTTC. Translation gives CASSFTLAPSYEQYF.